This T cell receptor beta chain was recorded in a study of T cells after yellow fever vaccination. Findings and limits, study-wide: Post-booster samples contained most primary-vaccination clones (around 96% CD4, about 90% CD8).

V dropped 1 base and J dropped 6; count of bases not matched to a gene: 7. Germline V gives CDR1 LGHNA, CDR2 YNFKEQ. The CDR3 loop spans 16 amino acids. Only a few counts were recorded for this clonotype. Its matching antigen is unknown. In making TCR cDNA, 5'RACE template switching added a universal primer site and UMIs to it. From the 5' RACE reads, TCRdb called clonotypes with MiXCR, one entry per CDR3 protein. This sample has around 610,000 distinct CDR3 sequences, with about 14% found just once. This receptor was identified in a man aged 25-40 years who received the YFV17D yellow fever vaccine. The rearrangement uses TRBV4-2 and TRBJ2-1; 9 positions agree with TRBD2. The input for sequencing was PBMCs, taken on the day of the yellow fever booster vaccination. In DNA form, the CDR3 reads TGTGCCAGCAGCCAAGGTACACTAGCGGGCCTCAATGAGCAGTTCTTC. It translates to CASSQGTLAGLNEQFF.